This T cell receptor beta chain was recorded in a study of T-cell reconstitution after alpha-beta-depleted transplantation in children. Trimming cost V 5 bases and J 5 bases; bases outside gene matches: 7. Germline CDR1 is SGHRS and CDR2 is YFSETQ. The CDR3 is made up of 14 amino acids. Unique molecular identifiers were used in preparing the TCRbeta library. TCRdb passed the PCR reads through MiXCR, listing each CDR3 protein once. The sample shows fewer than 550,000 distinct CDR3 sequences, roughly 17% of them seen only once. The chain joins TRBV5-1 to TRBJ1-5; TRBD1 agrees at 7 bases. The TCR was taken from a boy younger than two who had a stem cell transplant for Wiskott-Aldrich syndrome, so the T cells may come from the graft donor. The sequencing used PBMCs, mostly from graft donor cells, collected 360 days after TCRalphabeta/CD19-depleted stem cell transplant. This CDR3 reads CASSRAGGDQPQHF. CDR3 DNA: TGCGCCAGCAGTAGGGCAGGGGGTGATCAGCCCCAGCATTTT. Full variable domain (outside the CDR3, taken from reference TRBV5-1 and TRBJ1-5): KAGVTQTPRYLIKTRGQQVTLSCSPISGHRSVSWYQQTPGQGLQFLFEYFSETQRNKGNFPGRFSGRQFSNSRSEMNVSTLELGDSALYLCASSRAGGDQPQHFGDGTRLSIL.